Below, 8 T cell receptor beta chains from the same sample are listed, as sequenced in a study of cytomegalovirus exposure and HLA in healthy donors. 13 Jbeta primers and 60 Vbeta primers were used for the PCR. Profiled with immunoSEQ multiplex PCR; TCRdb holds only in-frame clones, not every one. The profile shows 90,000 to 120,000 clones, 77% of them singletons. The source material was PBMCs. These receptors originate from a male donor in good health and CMV-seronegative.

This clone was counted once. This chain uses TRBV6-6 with TRBJ2-7, with 8 bases matching TRBD1. V lost 4 bases, J lost 5 bases, and 10 bases stayed unmatched. Germline V CDR1 and CDR2: MNHNY, SVGAGI (reference sequence). This CDR3 spans 15 amino acids. The CDR3 DNA sequence: TGTGCCAGCAGTTGGTTGGACAGGGCAATCCACGAGCAGTACTTC. Translated, it gives CASSWLDRAIHEQYF.

CDR3 DNA sequence: TGTGCCAGCAGAGCCGGACTAGCGGGATCAGAGACCCAGTACTTC. Translated: CASRAGLAGSETQYF. The chain uses TRBV27 and TRBJ2-5; the match to TRBD2 covers 12 bases. The CDR3 is made up of 15 amino acids. V dropped 6 bases and J dropped 4; count of bases not matched to a gene: 6. CDR1 and CDR2 (germline): MNHEY, SMNVEV (reference sequence).

This clone showed up just once. The chain combines TRBV29-1 with TRBJ2-7; weak D call: TRBD1 (9 bases). V was shortened by 5 bases and J by 3 bases, with 14 bases between the two germline ends. The CDR3 is 13 amino acids. The germline gives CDR1 SQVTM, CDR2 ANQGSEA. The CDR3 region is CSVLAGQGYEQYF. For the CDR3, the DNA is TGCAGCGTTTTAGCGGGACAGGGCTACGAGCAGTACTTC.

V is TRBV15 and J is TRBJ2-7; 7 positions agree with TRBD2. The CDR3 is made up of 15 amino acids. Trimming removed 6 bases from V and 0 bases from J; junction bases left unmatched: 8. The germline V gene has CDR1 LNHNV and CDR2 YYDKDF (reference sequence). Here the CDR3 DNA reads TGTGCCACCAGACCGATTGGCGGGAGCTCCTACGAGCAGTACTTC. It translates to CATRPIGGSSYEQYF.

The chain couples TRBV5-1 to TRBJ1-3, with D uncertain. Per germline, CDR1 SGHRS and CDR2 YFSETQ. The CDR3 consists of 16 residues. The germline V and J ends were trimmed by 1 base and 0 bases, with 11 bases remaining between them. CDR3 region: CASSLIQRSSGNTIYF. CDR3 in DNA: TGCGCCAGCAGCTTGATCCAAAGGAGCTCTGGAAACACCATATATTTT.

The chain employs TRBV19 and TRBJ2-1, with 9 bases lining up with TRBD1. V lost 2 bases, J lost 6 bases, and 11 bases stayed unmatched. CDR3 length: 17 amino acids. From germline, CDR1 is LNHDA and CDR2 SQIVND (reference sequence). CDR3 residues: CASSIKLRDREGNEQFF. The CDR3 region has the DNA TGTGCCAGTAGTATAAAGCTCCGGGACAGGGAAGGCAATGAGCAGTTCTTC.

The chain uses TRBV2 and TRBJ2-3; D possibly corresponds to TRBD2 (6 bases). Germline V gene lookup returns CDR1 SNHLY and CDR2 FYNNEI. The V and J ends lost 5 bases and 5 bases respectively, with 14 bases between them. The CDR3 is 14 amino acids. In nucleotides, the CDR3 is TGTGCCAGCAGTCCCTTAACGGGGGTAGATACGCAGTATTTT. It yields the protein CASSPLTGVDTQYF.

This clone was seen a single time. The CDR3 DNA reads TGTGCCAGTGGACTAGCGAGTAACTCCTACGAGCAGTACTTC. Protein sequence: CASGLASNSYEQYF. This chain links TRBV2 with TRBJ2-7, with 9 bases that match TRBD2. Germline V gene sequence: CDR1 SNHLY, CDR2 FYNNEI. The CDR3 spans 14 residues. V lost 9 bases, J lost 0 bases, and 6 bases stayed unmatched. Looking up the rest from reference TRBV2 and TRBJ2-7 gives the full variable domain: EPEVTQTPSHQVTQMGQEVILRCVPISNHLYFYWYRQILGQKVEFLVSFYNNEISEKSEIFDDQFSVERPDGSNFTLKIRSTKLEDSAMYFCASGLASNSYEQYFGPGTRLTVT.